There are a few counts of the clone carrying this T cell receptor (beta chain). This sample is drawn from a study of tumour-infiltrating T cells in Burkitt lymphoma. Assay used: immunoSEQ multiplex PCR; TCRdb lists only in-frame clones, some missing. Among tens of thousands of clones listed, roughly 30% were seen once. This clonotype originated in a human donor with Burkitt lymphoma. The specimen was tumor tissue.

The CDR3 sequence is CAGHSGHSAGYTF. CDR3 nucleotide sequence: TGTGCCGGACACAGCGGGCACTCGGCTGGCTACACCTTC. The gene calls are TRBV2 and TRBJ1-2; tentative D call: TRBD1 (5 bases). V dropped 11 bases and J dropped 7 bases, with 20 bases sitting between them. The CDR3 is 13 amino acids. CDR1 SNHLY and CDR2 FYNNEI come from the germline V gene.